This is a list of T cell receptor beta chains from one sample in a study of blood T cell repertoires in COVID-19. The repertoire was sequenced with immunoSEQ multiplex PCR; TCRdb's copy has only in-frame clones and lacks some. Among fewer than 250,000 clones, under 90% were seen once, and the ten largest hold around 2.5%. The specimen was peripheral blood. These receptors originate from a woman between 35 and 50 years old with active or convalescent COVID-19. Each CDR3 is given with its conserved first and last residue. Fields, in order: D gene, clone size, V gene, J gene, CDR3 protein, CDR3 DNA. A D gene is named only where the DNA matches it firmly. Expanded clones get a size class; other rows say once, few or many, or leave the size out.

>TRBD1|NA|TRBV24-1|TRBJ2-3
CATSAVGGRNTQYF
TGTGCCACCAGTGCAGTAGGGGGCCGGAATACGCAGTATTTT
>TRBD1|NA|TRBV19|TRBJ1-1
CASSLQGGHMNTEAFF
TGTGCCAGTAGTCTACAGGGGGGCCATATGAACACTGAAGCTTTCTTT
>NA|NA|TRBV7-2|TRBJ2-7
CASSLNPSSYEQYF
TGTGCCAGCAGCCTAAATCCATCCTCCTACGAGCAGTACTTC
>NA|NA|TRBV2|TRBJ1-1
CASSEFVASNTEAFF
TGTGCCAGCAGTGAGTTTGTGGCTTCGAACACTGAAGCTTTCTTT
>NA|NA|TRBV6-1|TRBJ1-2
CASSESTAPNYGYTF
TGTGCCAGCAGTGAATCGACAGCCCCTAACTATGGCTACACCTTC
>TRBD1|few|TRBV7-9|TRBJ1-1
CASSLGSQTGRDEAFF
TGTGCCAGCAGCTTAGGGTCCCAGACAGGGCGAGACGAAGCTTTCTTT
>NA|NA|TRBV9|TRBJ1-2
CASSVVGDHGYTF
TGTGCCAGCAGCGTAGTCGGGGATCATGGCTACACCTTC
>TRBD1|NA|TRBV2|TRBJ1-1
CASYPGGEVGTEAFF
TGTGCCAGCTATCCAGGGGGCGAGGTAGGCACTGAAGCTTTCTTT
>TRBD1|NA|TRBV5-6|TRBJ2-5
CASSLIQGSQETQYF
TGTGCCAGCAGCTTGATACAGGGGAGCCAAGAGACCCAGTACTTC
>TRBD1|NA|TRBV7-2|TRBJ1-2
CASILQTGGVGGYTF
TGTGCCAGCATACTCCAGACAGGGGGAGTTGGTGGCTACACCTTC
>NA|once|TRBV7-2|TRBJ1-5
CASSTGLSNQPQHF
TGTGCCAGCAGCACGGGACTGAGCAATCAGCCCCAGCATTTT
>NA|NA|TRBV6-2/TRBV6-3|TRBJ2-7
CASSVDSYEQYF
TGTGCCAGCAGTGTTGACAGCTACGAGCAGTACTTC
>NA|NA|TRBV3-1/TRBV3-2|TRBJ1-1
CASLARGNTEAFF
TGTGCCAGCCTTGCGCGGGGGAACACTGAAGCTTTCTTT
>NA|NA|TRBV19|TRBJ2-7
CASRPNSQGRAISYEQYF
TGTGCCAGTAGACCTAATTCCCAGGGGAGGGCTATCTCCTACGAGCAGTACTTC
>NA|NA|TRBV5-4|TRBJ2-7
CASSPTQLLSYEQYF
TGTGCCAGCAGCCCGACCCAACTACTTAGCTACGAGCAGTACTTC
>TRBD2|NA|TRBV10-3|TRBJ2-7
CAISRLAGAEQYF
TGTGCCATCAGCCGACTAGCGGGAGCCGAGCAGTACTTC